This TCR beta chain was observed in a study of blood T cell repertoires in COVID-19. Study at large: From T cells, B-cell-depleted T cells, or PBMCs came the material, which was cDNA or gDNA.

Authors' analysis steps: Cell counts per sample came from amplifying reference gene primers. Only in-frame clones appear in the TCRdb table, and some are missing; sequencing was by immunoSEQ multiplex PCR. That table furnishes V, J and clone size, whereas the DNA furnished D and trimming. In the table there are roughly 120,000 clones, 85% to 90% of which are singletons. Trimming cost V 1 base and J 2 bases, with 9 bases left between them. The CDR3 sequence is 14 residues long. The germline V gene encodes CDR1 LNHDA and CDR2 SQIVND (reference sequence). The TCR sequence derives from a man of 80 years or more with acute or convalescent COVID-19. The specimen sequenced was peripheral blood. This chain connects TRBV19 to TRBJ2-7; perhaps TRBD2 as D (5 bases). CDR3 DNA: TGTGCCAGTAGTATAGGGACTCAAACCTACGAGCAGTACTTC. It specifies CASSIGTQTYEQYF.